This TCR beta chain was retrieved from a study of T cell repertoires in cytomegalovirus infection. About the research overall: In the study, CMV epitopes included recently identified HLA-C-restricted and well-studied HLA-B-restricted ones. CMV infection together with matching HLA type was indicated by public TCR beta signatures.

Germline-derived CDR1 and CDR2 are LGHNT and FRNRAP. The CDR3 sequence is 15 residues long. Worth noting for this clonotype: Its antigen remains unidentified. At one boundary the junction diverges from the germline segment, which might be a read error.

TCRdb re-called the reads with MiXCR, one entry per CDR3 protein. The repertoire holds about 890,000 distinct CDR3 sequences, 25% to 40% seen once, with roughly an eighth in the top ten. J is TRBJ2-3 and V is TRBV12-5; 12 nucleotides line up with TRBD2. The receptor's source is a human donor in good health (CMV status not recorded). Some clones in this sample may be carry-over from other donors' samples. The starting material was cultured CD8+ T cells from PBMCs, obtained from culture after CMV antigen stimulation. CDR3 region: CVSEELAGGIDTQYF. CDR3 DNA: TGTGTTAGTGAGGAACTAGCGGGGGGCATAGATACGCAGTATTTT. The complete variable domain, with remaining parts taken from reference TRBV12-5 and TRBJ2-3, reads DARVTQTPRHKVTEMGQEVTMRCQPILGHNTVFWYRQTMMQGLELLAYFRNRAPLDDSGMPKDRFSAEMPDATLATLKIQPSEPRDSAVYFCVSEELAGGIDTQYFGPGTRLTVL.